The clone carrying this TCR beta chain occurred a few times. This CDR3 spans 15 amino acids. Per the germline V gene, CDR1 is MDHEN and CDR2 is SYDVKM. Unmatched junction bases numbered 6, after V lost 5 bases and J lost 3 bases. The data were taken from a study of T-cell reconstitution after alpha-beta-depleted transplantation in children. The TCRbeta library was prepared with unique molecular identifiers. TCRdb called the PCR reads again in MiXCR, with one record for every CDR3 protein. The sample includes approximately 500,000 distinct CDR3 sequences, 10% to 13% of them seen just once. This clonotype was obtained from a child aged 2 to 15 with inherited bone marrow failure, due to receive a stem cell transplant. The V and J genes are TRBV28 and TRBJ1-2, with 10 bases lining up with TRBD1. The sample was PBMCs, taken before TCRalphabeta/CD19-depleted stem cell transplant. Written as DNA, the CDR3 is TGTGCCAGCAGTCCCGACAGGGGGCCTTACTATGGCTACACCTTC. It translates to CASSPDRGPYYGYTF.